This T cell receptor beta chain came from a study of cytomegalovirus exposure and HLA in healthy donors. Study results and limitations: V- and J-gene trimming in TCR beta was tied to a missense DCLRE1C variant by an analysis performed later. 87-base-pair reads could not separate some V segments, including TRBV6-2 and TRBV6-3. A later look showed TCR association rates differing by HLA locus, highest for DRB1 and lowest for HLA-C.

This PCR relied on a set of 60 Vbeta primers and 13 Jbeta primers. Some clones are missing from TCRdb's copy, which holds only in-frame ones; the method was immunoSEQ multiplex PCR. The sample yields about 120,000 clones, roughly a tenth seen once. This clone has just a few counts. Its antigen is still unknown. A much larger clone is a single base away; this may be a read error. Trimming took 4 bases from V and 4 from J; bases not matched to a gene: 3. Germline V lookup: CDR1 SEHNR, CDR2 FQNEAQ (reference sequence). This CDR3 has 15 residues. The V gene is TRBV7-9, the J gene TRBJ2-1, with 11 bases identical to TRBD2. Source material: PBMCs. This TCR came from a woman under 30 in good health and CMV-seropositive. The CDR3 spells CASSSGLADYNEQFF. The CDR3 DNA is TGTGCCAGCAGCTCGGGACTAGCGGATTACAATGAGCAGTTCTTC.